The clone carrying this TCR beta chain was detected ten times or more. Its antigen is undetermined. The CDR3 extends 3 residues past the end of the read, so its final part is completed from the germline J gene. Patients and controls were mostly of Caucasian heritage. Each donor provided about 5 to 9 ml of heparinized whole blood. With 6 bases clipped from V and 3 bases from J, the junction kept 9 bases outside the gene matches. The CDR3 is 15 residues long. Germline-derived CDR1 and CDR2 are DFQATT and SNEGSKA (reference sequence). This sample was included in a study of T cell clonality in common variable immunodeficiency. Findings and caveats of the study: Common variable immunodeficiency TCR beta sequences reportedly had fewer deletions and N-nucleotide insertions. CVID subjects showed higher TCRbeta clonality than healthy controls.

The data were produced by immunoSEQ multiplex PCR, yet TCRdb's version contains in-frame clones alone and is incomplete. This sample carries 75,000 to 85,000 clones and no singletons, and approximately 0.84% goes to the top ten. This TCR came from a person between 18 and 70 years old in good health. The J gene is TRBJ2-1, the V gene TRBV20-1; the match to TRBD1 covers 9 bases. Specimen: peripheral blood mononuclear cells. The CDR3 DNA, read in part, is TGCAGTGCCCGACTCCGGGACAGGGACTACAATGAG. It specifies CSARLRDRDYNE. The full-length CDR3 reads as CSARLRDRDYNEQFF.